Each of the 25 T cell receptor beta chains below was sequenced from the same sample in a study of cytomegalovirus exposure and HLA in healthy donors. PCR used 60 Vbeta primers and 13 Jbeta primers. Profiling relied on immunoSEQ multiplex PCR, and the TCRdb table lists in-frame clones only, not all of them. The data contain fewer than 150,000 clones, roughly 70% of them seen just once; the ten biggest clones take up approximately 1.7%. Sequencing used PBMCs. The receptors stem from a human donor in good health.

This clone was detected a few times. The chain couples TRBV25-1 to TRBJ2-7; TRBD1 matches 9 bases. This CDR3 has 14 residues. Unmatched junction bases numbered 6, after V lost 6 bases and J lost 3 bases. Germline V CDR1 and CDR2: MGHDK, SYGVNS. This chain's CDR3 is CASSAGQGYYEQYF. The CDR3 DNA reads TGTGCCAGCAGCGCGGGACAGGGCTACTACGAGCAGTACTTC.

J is TRBJ2-1 and V is TRBV9; 7 nucleotides match TRBD1. CDR3 size: 14 residues. J gave up 6 bases and V 3 bases, and 6 bases lay outside the gene matches. Germline assignment: CDR1 SGDLS and CDR2 YYNGEE. CDR3 sequence: CASSETGEGNEQFF. CDR3 nucleotide sequence: TGTGCCAGCAGCGAAACAGGGGAAGGCAATGAGCAGTTCTTC.

The chain employs TRBV28 and TRBJ1-1; 9 nucleotides agree with TRBD1. The CDR3 covers 13 residues. Germline CDR1 is MDHEN and CDR2 is SYDVKM. V gave up 6 bases and J gave up 3 bases; unmatched junction bases: 2. Here the CDR3 reads CASRQGAYTEAFF. The CDR3 bases are TGTGCCAGCAGACAGGGGGCGTACACTGAAGCTTTCTTT.

This clone was counted only a few times. The chain's CDR3 is CASSLAGYSYNEQFF. The CDR3 DNA reads as TGTGCCAGCAGTCTAGCGGGGTACTCCTACAATGAGCAGTTCTTC. The rearrangement links TRBV14 to TRBJ2-1; 9 nucleotides match TRBD2. Trimming removed 6 bases from V and 0 bases from J; junction bases left unmatched: 3. This CDR3 contains 15 residues. The germline V gene encodes CDR1 SGHDN and CDR2 FVKESK.

This chain links TRBV5-1 with TRBJ1-5; D perhaps matches TRBD1 (6 bases). Germline assignment: CDR1 SGHRS and CDR2 YFSETQ. The CDR3 extends over 14 amino acids. With 4 bases removed from V and 2 bases from J, the gap between germline ends came to 10 bases. CDR3 residues: CASSEGGGNQPQHF. CDR3 sequence (DNA): TGCGCCAGCAGCGAAGGGGGGGGCAATCAGCCCCAGCATTTT.

The genes are TRBV18 and TRBJ2-2; 7 bases agree with TRBD1. V dropped 5 bases and J dropped 4; count of bases not matched to a gene: 7. From germline, CDR1 is KGHSH and CDR2 LQKENI. The CDR3 is 15 amino acids. The CDR3 DNA follows: TGTGCCAGCTCAATATCCAGGGGGTCCACCGGGGAGCTGTTTTTT. It codes for CASSISRGSTGELFF.

V gene TRBV7-9 combines with J gene TRBJ2-5; 8 nucleotides agree with TRBD1. Trimming took 5 bases from V and 1 from J; bases not matched to a gene: 6. Germline lookup yields CDR1 SEHNR and CDR2 FQNEAQ (reference sequence). The length of the CDR3 is 15 residues. Here the CDR3 reads CASSKPQGAQETQYF. The CDR3 nucleotides are TGTGCCAGCAGCAAACCGCAGGGGGCCCAAGAGACCCAGTACTTC.

This clone was detected once. This sequence joins TRBV5-1 and TRBJ2-7, with 9 bases that match TRBD1. The CDR3 runs 14 residues. Germline V gene lookup returns CDR1 SGHRS and CDR2 YFSETQ. The ends lost 6 bases at V and 2 bases at J; junction bases unmatched: 6. The CDR3: CASKPGQGTYEQYF. The CDR3 DNA reads TGCGCCAGCAAACCGGGACAGGGAACCTACGAGCAGTACTTC.

This rearrangement joins TRBV27 to TRBJ2-6, with D possibly TRBD1 on 6 matching bases. V was clipped by 4 bases and J by 3 bases, with 19 bases between them. CDR1 is MNHEY and CDR2 is SMNVEV in the germline V gene (reference sequence). CDR3 length equals 18 residues. Written as DNA, the CDR3 is TGTGCCAGCAGTTCGCCCTCAATAACAGGGTTTGGGGCCAACGTCCTGACTTTC. Translating gives CASSSPSITGFGANVLTF. Full variable domain (outside the CDR3, taken from reference TRBV27 and TRBJ2-6): EAQVTQNPRYLITVTGKKLTVTCSQNMNHEYMSWYRQDPGLGLRQIYYSMNVEVTDKGDVPEGYKVSRKEKRNFPLILESPSPNQTSLYFCASSSPSITGFGANVLTFGAGSRLTVL.

The chain has TRBV6-6 and TRBJ2-7, with TRBD1 as a possible D gene (5 bases). The V end was cut by 2 bases, the J end by 7 bases, with 15 bases between. Germline loops: CDR1 MNHNY, CDR2 SVGAGI (reference sequence). This CDR3 has 14 residues. The CDR3 is CASSYVGVQGEQYF. CDR3 in DNA: TGTGCCAGCAGTTACGTTGGGGTCCAGGGAGAGCAGTACTTC.

With regard to this clone: The same CDR3 is also encoded by other DNA sequences in this sample. V and J are TRBV5-4 and TRBJ2-7, with TRBD1 as a possible D gene (7 bases). Per the germline V gene, CDR1 is SGHNT and CDR2 is YYREEE (reference sequence). The CDR3 has 13 amino acids. Trimming stripped 4 bases from V and 1 base from J, with 9 bases between. CDR3 residues: CASSPGGSYEQYF. For the CDR3, the DNA is TGTGCCAGCAGCCCAGGGGGGTCCTACGAGCAGTACTTC.

The DNA for the CDR3 is TGCGCCAGCAGCCAATTAGGGACAGGGGCATACGAGCAGTACTTC. Translating it yields CASSQLGTGAYEQYF. The gene calls are TRBV4-3 and TRBJ2-7; TRBD1 matches at 10 bases. Per the germline V gene, CDR1 is LGHNA and CDR2 is YSLEER. V was pared by 2 bases and J by 4 bases, with 5 bases of the junction left unmatched. The CDR3 loop spans 15 amino acids.

In its sample, this clone was seen a few times. CDR3 region: CASSYRATYEQYF. DNA of the CDR3: TGTGCCAGTAGTTACAGGGCCACCTACGAGCAGTACTTC. The gene calls are TRBV19 and TRBJ2-7; TRBD1 might be the D (6 bases). V dropped 5 bases and J dropped 2 bases, with 10 bases sitting between them. Germline V gives CDR1 LNHDA, CDR2 SQIVND (reference sequence). The CDR3 length is 13 residues.

In DNA, the CDR3 is TGTGCCAGCAGTGACTCGGGACAGGGCGGCTATGGCTACACCTTC. Translation gives CASSDSGQGGYGYTF. V and J are TRBV6-4 and TRBJ1-2; TRBD1 agrees at 9 bases. V lost 0 bases and J lost 4; bases outside the gene matches: 3. The CDR3 sequence is 15 residues long. Germline CDR1 is MRHNA and CDR2 is SNTAGT.

This clone has just one count. The V and J genes are TRBV7-8 and TRBJ1-2; tentatively, D is TRBD1 (6 bases). The CDR3 runs 17 residues. Germline V gene sequence: CDR1 SGHVS, CDR2 FQNEAQ. V was cut by 4 bases and J by 8 bases, with 26 bases left in between. CDR3 amino acids: CASSWTSSWDTLAGYTF. Written as DNA, the CDR3 is TGTGCCAGCAGCTGGACATCGTCGTGGGACACCCTCGCAGGCTACACCTTC.

The chain is built from TRBV28 and TRBJ2-7; 7 bases are shared with TRBD1. CDR1 MDHEN and CDR2 SYDVKM come from the germline V gene. J gave up 2 bases and V 6 bases, and 4 bases lay outside the gene matches. The CDR3 runs 13 residues. Here the CDR3 reads CASRTGSAYEQYF. The CDR3 DNA follows: TGTGCCAGCAGGACAGGGTCAGCCTACGAGCAGTACTTC.

The chain combines TRBV6-1 with TRBJ2-1, with TRBD2 matching 8 bases. The V and J ends lost 6 bases and 6 bases, in that order; junction bases with no gene match: 10. The CDR3 is 15 amino acids. CDR1 is MNHNS and CDR2 is SASEGT in the germline V gene. The CDR3 DNA sequence: TGTGCCAGCAGCCCCGGGCTAGCGGGCCCCAATGAGCAGTTCTTC. This sequence encodes CASSPGLAGPNEQFF.

This chain links TRBV2 with TRBJ2-7; D is ambiguous. CDR3 length: 15 amino acids. V dropped 0 bases and J dropped 0 bases, with 9 bases sitting between them. Germline CDR1 is SNHLY and CDR2 is FYNNEI. DNA of the CDR3: TGTGCCAGCAGTGAAGCAGCCATCAACTCCTACGAGCAGTACTTC. Its translation is CASSEAAINSYEQYF. The variable domain in full, with the rest retrieved from reference TRBV2 and TRBJ2-7, is EPEVTQTPSHQVTQMGQEVILRCVPISNHLYFYWYRQILGQKVEFLVSFYNNEISEKSEIFDDQFSVERPDGSNFTLKIRSTKLEDSAMYFCASSEAAINSYEQYFGPGTRLTVT.

The V gene is TRBV19, the J gene TRBJ2-5, with TRBD1 as a possible D gene (5 bases). The J call may be in error: the DNA end matches TRBJ2-7 better. The length of the CDR3 is 13 residues. Germline V CDR1 and CDR2: LNHDA, SQIVND (reference sequence). DNA of the CDR3: TGTGCCAGTAGTCCGGACAACTCCTACGAGCAGTACTTC. It yields the protein CASSPDNSYEQYF.

There are a few counts of this clone. The rearrangement uses TRBV7-9 and TRBJ1-2; D is ambiguous. CDR3 size: 14 residues. The germline V gene encodes CDR1 SEHNR and CDR2 FQNEAQ (reference sequence). V was shortened by 5 bases and J by 0 bases, with 10 bases between the two germline ends. The CDR3 loop is CASSHGLPNYGYTF. The CDR3 nucleotides read TGTGCCAGCAGCCATGGGCTTCCTAACTATGGCTACACCTTC.

Here the CDR3 DNA reads TGTGCCAGCAGCCGACAGGGAGATCAGCCCCAGCATTTT. It is translated as CASSRQGDQPQHF. V usage is TRBV7-2 and J usage is TRBJ1-5; 7 bases are a match to TRBD1. The CDR3 is 13 amino acids. Germline assignment: CDR1 SGHTA and CDR2 FQGNSA. Trimming took 5 bases from V and 5 from J; bases not matched to a gene: 3.

V is TRBV13 and J is TRBJ2-2; 11 bases agree with TRBD2. The V gene's germline CDR1 is PRHDT and CDR2 FYEKMQ (reference sequence). V was pared by 5 bases and J by 7 bases, with 9 bases of the junction left unmatched. The length of the CDR3 is 16 residues. Here the CDR3 reads CASSTELAGEFGELFF. CDR3 sequence (DNA): TGTGCCAGCAGCACTGAACTAGCGGGAGAGTTCGGGGAGCTGTTTTTT. The entire variable domain, with the rest obtained from reference TRBV13 and TRBJ2-2, is as follows: AAGVIQSPRHLIKEKRETATLKCYPIPRHDTVYWYQQGPGQDPQFLISFYEKMQSDKGSIPDRFSAQQFSDYHSELNMSSLELGDSALYFCASSTELAGEFGELFFGEGSRLTVL.

Only one count was recorded for this clone. The sample carries other DNA sequences with the same CDR3. The rearrangement uses TRBV6-5 and TRBJ2-7; no definite D call. The CDR3 is 12 residues long. Germline CDR1 and CDR2: MNHEY and SVGAGI. V was clipped by 6 bases and J by 1 base, with 7 bases between them. The CDR3 spells CASSRSSYEQYF. CDR3 coding DNA: TGTGCCAGCAGCCGCAGTTCCTACGAGCAGTACTTC.

The chain couples TRBV6-5 to TRBJ2-2, with 9 bases matching TRBD1. The CDR3 is 16 residues long. J lost 4 bases, V lost 2 bases, and 5 bases had no gene match. Germline V gene lookup returns CDR1 MNHEY and CDR2 SVGAGI. CDR3 in amino acids: CASSYVQGAFTGELFF. CDR3 coding DNA: TGTGCCAGCAGTTACGTACAGGGGGCGTTCACCGGGGAGCTGTTTTTT.

This chain uses TRBV6-5 with TRBJ2-2; possibly TRBD2 for D (6 bases). The germline V gene encodes CDR1 MNHEY and CDR2 SVGAGI. Trimming removed 2 bases at V and 5 bases at J, with 15 bases between. The CDR3 has 16 amino acids. The CDR3 coding sequence is TGTGCCAGCAGTTACCCGCGGGACCCTACGACCGGGGAGCTGTTTTTT. Translation: CASSYPRDPTTGELFF.